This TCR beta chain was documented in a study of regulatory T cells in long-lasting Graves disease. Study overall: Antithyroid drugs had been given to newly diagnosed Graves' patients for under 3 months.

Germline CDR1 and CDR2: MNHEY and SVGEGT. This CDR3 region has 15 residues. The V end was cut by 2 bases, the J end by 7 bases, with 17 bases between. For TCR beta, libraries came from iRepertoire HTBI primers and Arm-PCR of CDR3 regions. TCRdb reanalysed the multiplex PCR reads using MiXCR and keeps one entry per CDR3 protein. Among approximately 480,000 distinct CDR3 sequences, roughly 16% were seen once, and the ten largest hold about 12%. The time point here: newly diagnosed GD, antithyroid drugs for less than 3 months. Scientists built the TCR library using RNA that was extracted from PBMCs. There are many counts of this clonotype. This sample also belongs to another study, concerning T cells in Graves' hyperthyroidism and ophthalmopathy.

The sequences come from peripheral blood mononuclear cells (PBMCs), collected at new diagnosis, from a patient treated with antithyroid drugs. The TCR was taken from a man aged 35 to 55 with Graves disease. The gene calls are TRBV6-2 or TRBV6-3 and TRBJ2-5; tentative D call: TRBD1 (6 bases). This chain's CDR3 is CASSYSPGTPGTQYF. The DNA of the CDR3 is TGTGCCAGCAGTTACAGTCCCGGGACACCAGGGACCCAGTACTTC.